Listed below are T cell receptor beta chains from one sample, sequenced in a study of blood T cell repertoires in COVID-19. Repertoires were generated with immunoSEQ multiplex PCR, while TCRdb's copy carries only in-frame clones and drops some. The sample has 200,000 to 250,000 clones; approximately 86% are singletons. What was sequenced was peripheral blood. All receptors come from a woman aged 25-40 years who had recovered from COVID-19. Each CDR3 is given with its conserved first and last residue. Fields, in order: J gene, V gene, D gene, clone size, CDR3 DNA, CDR3 protein. A D gene is named only where the DNA matches it firmly. Clone size is stated in some rows and not others, as once, few, many or a class when expanded.

TRBJ2-1 TRBV9 NA few TGTGCCAGCAGCATCCAAACTAGGGATGAGCAGTTCTTC CASSIQTRDEQFF
TRBJ2-1 TRBV4-2 NA NA TGTGCCAGCAGCGAGATAGCCGTTCGCTCCTACAATGAGCAGTTCTTC CASSEIAVRSYNEQFF
TRBJ1-2 TRBV12-3/TRBV12-4 NA NA TGTGCCAGCAGTCCCGGACTATATGGCTACACCTTC CASSPGLYGYTF
TRBJ1-2 TRBV4-1 NA NA TGCGCCAGCAGCCGCCTGGACAGCAACTATGGCTACACCTTC CASSRLDSNYGYTF
TRBJ2-7 TRBV4-3 TRBD2 NA TGCGCCAGCAGCCCGGGACTAGCGGGGACGGCCTACGAGCAGTACTTC CASSPGLAGTAYEQYF
TRBJ1-5 TRBV19 NA few TGTGCCAGTAGTGTCAGCCGGACGGAGGGCAATCAGCCCCAGCATTTT CASSVSRTEGNQPQHF
TRBJ1-3 TRBV7-9 NA NA TGTGCCAGCAGCCGACCCAATAACAGGGACGCAAGCTCTGGAAACACCATATATTTT CASSRPNNRDASSGNTIYF
TRBJ1-1 TRBV19 TRBD1 NA TGTGCCAGTAGTACTCCGACAGGGGTTTTCACTGAAGCTTTCTTT CASSTPTGVFTEAFF
TRBJ2-1 TRBV3-1/TRBV3-2 NA few TGTGCCAGCAGCCAAATAACCAGGGCCAATGAGCAGTTCTTC CASSQITRANEQFF
TRBJ1-4 TRBV30 NA NA TGTGCCGCGGGTCGAGGGACTAATGAAAAACTGTTTTTT CAAGRGTNEKLFF